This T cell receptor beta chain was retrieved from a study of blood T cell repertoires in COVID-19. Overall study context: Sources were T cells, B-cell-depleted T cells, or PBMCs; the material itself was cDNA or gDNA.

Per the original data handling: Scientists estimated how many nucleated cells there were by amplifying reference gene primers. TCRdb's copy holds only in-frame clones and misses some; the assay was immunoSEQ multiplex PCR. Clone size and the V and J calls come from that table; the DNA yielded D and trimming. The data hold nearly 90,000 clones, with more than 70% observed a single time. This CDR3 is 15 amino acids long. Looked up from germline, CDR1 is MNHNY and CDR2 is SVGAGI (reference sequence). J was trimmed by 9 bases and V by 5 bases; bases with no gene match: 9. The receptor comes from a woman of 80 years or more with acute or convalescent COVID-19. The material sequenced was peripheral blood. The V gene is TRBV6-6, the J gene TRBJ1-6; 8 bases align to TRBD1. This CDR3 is CASSPLDRGPSPLHF. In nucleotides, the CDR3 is TGTGCCAGCAGTCCCCTTGACAGGGGCCCTTCACCCCTCCACTTT.